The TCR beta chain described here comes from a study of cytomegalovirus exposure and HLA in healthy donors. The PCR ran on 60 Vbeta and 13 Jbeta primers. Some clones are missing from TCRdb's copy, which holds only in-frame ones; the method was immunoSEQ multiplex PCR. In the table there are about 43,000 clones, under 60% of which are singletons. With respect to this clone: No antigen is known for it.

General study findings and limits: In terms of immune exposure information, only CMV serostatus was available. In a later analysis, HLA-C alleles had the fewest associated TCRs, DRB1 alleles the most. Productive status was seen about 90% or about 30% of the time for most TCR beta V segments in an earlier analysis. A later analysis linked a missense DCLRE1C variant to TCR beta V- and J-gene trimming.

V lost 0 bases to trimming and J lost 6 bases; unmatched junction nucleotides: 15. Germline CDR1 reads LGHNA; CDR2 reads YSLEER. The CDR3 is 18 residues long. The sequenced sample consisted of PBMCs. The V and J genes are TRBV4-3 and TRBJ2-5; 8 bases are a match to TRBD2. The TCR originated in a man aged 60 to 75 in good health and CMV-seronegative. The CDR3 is CASSQEGYREGRSQTQYF. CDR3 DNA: TGCGCCAGCAGCCAAGAGGGTTACCGGGAGGGCCGATCACAGACCCAGTACTTC.